This T cell receptor (beta chain) was sequenced for a study of blood T cell repertoires in COVID-19. Participants spanned ages about 18 to 100 years and resided in about two dozen US areas. Cohort allocation depended upon clinical history that participants reported. Cohort 3 donors were reported recovered after two negative PCRs, clearance, or symptom resolution. Method: immunoSEQ multiplex PCR; TCRdb's copy keeps in-frame clones and lacks some. The repertoire holds 160,000 or so clones, approximately 88% seen once, with less than 8% in the top ten. The V gene's germline CDR1 is SQVTM and CDR2 ANQGSEA. The CDR3 contains 13 residues. The V gene lost 4 bases and the J gene lost 7 bases, with 16 bases spanning the gap.

The sequence derives from a woman in her forties or fifties who had recovered from COVID-19. J is TRBJ2-5 and V is TRBV29-1; D is undetermined. The sample comprised PBMCs or T cells enriched from blood (not recorded which). CDR3 in amino acids: CSVVGQSDWTQYF. The CDR3 DNA follows: TGCAGCGTTGTTGGCCAGTCAGATTGGACCCAGTACTTC.